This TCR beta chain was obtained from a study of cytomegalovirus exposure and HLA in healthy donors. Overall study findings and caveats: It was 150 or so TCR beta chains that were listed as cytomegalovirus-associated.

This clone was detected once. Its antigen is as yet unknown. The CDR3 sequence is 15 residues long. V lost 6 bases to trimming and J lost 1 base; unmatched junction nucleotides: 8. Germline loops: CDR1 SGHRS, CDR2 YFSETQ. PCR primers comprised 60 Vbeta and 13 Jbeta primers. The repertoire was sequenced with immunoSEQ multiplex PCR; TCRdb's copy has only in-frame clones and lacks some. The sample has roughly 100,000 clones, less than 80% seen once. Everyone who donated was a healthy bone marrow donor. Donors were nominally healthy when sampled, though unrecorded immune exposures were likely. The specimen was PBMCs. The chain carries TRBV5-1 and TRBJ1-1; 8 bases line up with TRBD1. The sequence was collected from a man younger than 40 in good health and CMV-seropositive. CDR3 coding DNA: TGCGCCAGCAAAGCCCTGACAGGGGCGAACACTGAAGCTTTCTTT. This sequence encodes CASKALTGANTEAFF.